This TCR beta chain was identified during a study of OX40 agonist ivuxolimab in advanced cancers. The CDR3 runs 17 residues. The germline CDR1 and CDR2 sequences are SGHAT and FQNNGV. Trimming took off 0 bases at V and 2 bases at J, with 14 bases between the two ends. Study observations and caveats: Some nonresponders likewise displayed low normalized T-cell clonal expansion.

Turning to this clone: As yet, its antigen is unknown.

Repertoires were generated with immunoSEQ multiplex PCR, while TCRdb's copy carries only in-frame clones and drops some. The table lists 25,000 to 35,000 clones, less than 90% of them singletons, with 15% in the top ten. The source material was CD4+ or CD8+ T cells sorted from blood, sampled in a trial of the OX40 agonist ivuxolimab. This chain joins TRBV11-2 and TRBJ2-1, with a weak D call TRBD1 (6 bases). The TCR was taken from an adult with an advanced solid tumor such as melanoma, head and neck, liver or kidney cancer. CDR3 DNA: TGTGCCAGCAGCTTAGAGTTAGGGACATTCACCTACAATGAGCAGTTCTTC. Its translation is CASSLELGTFTYNEQFF.